One and the same sample provided the 26 T cell receptor beta chains below, sequenced in a study of beta chain features in type 1 diabetes. Study-wide points: All four CD4+ subsets of Type 1 diabetes patients contained TCRB CDR3s that were moderately but significantly shorter.

Sequencing targeted expressed TCRB transcripts, as all isolated RNA had been reverse transcribed. TCRdb's copy holds only in-frame clones and misses some; the assay was immunoSEQ multiplex PCR. Of approximately 730,000 clones in the sample, around an eighth were seen once. These receptors have no identified antigens. The sequenced sample was naive CD4+ T cells from blood. The receptors were sampled from a man younger than 35 with type 1 diabetes.

A few counts support this clone. This chain joins TRBV5-6 and TRBJ2-5; no clear D. Trimming removed 6 bases at V and 0 bases at J, with 12 bases between. Germline CDR1 and CDR2: SGHDT and YYEEEE. CDR3 length equals 14 residues. Here the CDR3 DNA reads TGTGCCAGCACCTACTGGCGGTACCAAGAGACCCAGTACTTC. This codes for CASTYWRYQETQYF. Variable domain in full (rest from reference TRBV5-6 and TRBJ2-5): DAGVTQSPTHLIKTRGQQVTLRCSPKSGHDTVSWYQQALGQGPQFIFQYYEEEERQRGNFPDRFSGHQFPNYSSELNVNALLLGDSALYLCASTYWRYQETQYFGPGTRLLVL.

V is TRBV28 and J is TRBJ2-7, with D unresolved. The CDR3 covers 12 residues. Germline-derived CDR1 and CDR2 are MDHEN and SYDVKM. V dropped 1 base and J dropped 2 bases, with 3 bases sitting between them. The CDR3 DNA is TGTGCCAGCAGTTTATTACCCTACGAGCAGTACTTC. It translates to CASSLLPYEQYF. The full variable domain, rest sourced from reference TRBV28 and TRBJ2-7, is DVKVTQSSRYLVKRTGEKVFLECVQDMDHENMFWYRQDPGLGLRLIYFSYDVKMKEKGDIPEGYSVSREKKERFSLILESASTNQTSMYLCASSLLPYEQYFGPGTRLTVT.

CDR3 amino acids: CASSQDWGNGQPQHF. CDR3 sequence (DNA): TGTGCCAGCAGCCAAGATTGGGGGAACGGTCAGCCCCAGCATTTT. The V call is TRBV4-2, the J call TRBJ1-5; possible D gene TRBD1, 5 bases. The CDR3 totals 15 residues. Germline V gene data show CDR1 as LGHNA and CDR2 as YNFKEQ. V dropped 0 bases and J dropped 6 bases, with 12 bases sitting between them.

This clone has just a few counts. The gene calls are TRBV10-3 and TRBJ2-7; D remains unclear. Trimming removed 1 base from V and 5 bases from J, with 3 bases in between. Germline lookup yields CDR1 ENHRY and CDR2 SYGVKD. The CDR3 runs to 11 residues. Here the CDR3 reads CAISELHEQYF. The DNA of the CDR3 is TGTGCCATCAGTGAGTTGCACGAGCAGTACTTC.

This clone was found a few times. V and J are TRBV27 and TRBJ1-2, with D perhaps matching TRBD1 (6 bases). Germline V gives CDR1 MNHEY, CDR2 SMNVEV (reference sequence). Deletions cut 10 bases from V and 5 bases from J, with 23 bases between. This CDR3 is built from 15 residues. CDR3 region: CAIVPGVTSPYGYTF. CDR3 in DNA: TGTGCCATCGTGCCAGGGGTAACCTCGCCTTATGGCTACACCTTC.

This clone was picked up a small number of times. The V gene is TRBV27, the J gene TRBJ1-4; maybe TRBD1 (5 bases). There are 14 residues in the CDR3. With 5 bases removed from V and 7 bases from J, the gap between germline ends came to 14 bases. CDR1 MNHEY and CDR2 SMNVEV come from the germline V gene (reference sequence). CDR3 sequence (DNA): TGTGCCAGCAGTCCCCGAGTCGGGACTGAAAAACTGTTTTTT. It is translated as CASSPRVGTEKLFF.

This clone was seen a handful of times. The chain employs TRBV15 and TRBJ2-5, with 11 nucleotides matching TRBD2. The CDR3 loop spans 15 amino acids. Germline CDR1 is LNHNV and CDR2 is YYDKDF (reference sequence). The junction had 6 bases not matched to a gene; V was cut back by 4 bases and J by 5 bases. CDR3 residues: CATSKTSGGQETQYF. For the CDR3, the DNA is TGTGCCACCAGCAAAACTAGCGGGGGACAGGAGACCCAGTACTTC. Using reference TRBV15 and TRBJ2-5 for the parts outside the CDR3, the full variable domain is DAMVIQNPRYQVTQFGKPVTLSCSQTLNHNVMYWYQQKSSQAPKLLFHYYDKDFNNEADTPDNFQSRRPNTSFCFLDIRSPGLGDTAMYLCATSKTSGGQETQYFGPGTRLLVL.

This clone came up a few times. The gene calls are TRBV7-9 and TRBJ1-2; 9 nucleotides agree with TRBD1. With V trimmed by 2 bases and J by 7 bases, 2 bases remained unmatched. The V gene's germline CDR1 is SEHNR and CDR2 FQNEAQ (reference sequence). The CDR3 is 13 amino acids. The CDR3 here is CASSLTGGRGYTF. In DNA form, the CDR3 reads TGTGCCAGCAGCTTAACAGGGGGCCGTGGCTACACCTTC.

The V call is TRBV10-2, the J call TRBJ2-3; the D gene is possibly TRBD2 (6 bases). V was trimmed by 6 bases and J by 9 bases, leaving 16 bases between them. The length of the CDR3 is 13 residues. In germline, CDR1 is WSHSY, CDR2 SAAADI. The CDR3 DNA reads as TGCGCCAGCAGGGAGCGCTCCCGGGAGACGCAGTATTTT. It codes for CASRERSRETQYF.

The chain couples TRBV7-3 to TRBJ2-5; 10 nucleotides align to TRBD2. This CDR3 has 14 residues. CDR1 is SGHTA, CDR2 FQGTGA, per germline. The V gene end was trimmed by 3 bases and the J gene end by 5 bases; junction bases not matched to a gene: 3. The CDR3 protein is CASSFLAGAETQYF. In DNA, the CDR3 is TGTGCCAGCAGCTTCCTAGCGGGGGCGGAGACCCAGTACTTC.

This clone occurred a few times. This chain links TRBV5-1 with TRBJ2-7; 8 bases are shared with TRBD1. V dropped 3 bases and J dropped 3; count of bases not matched to a gene: 5. The CDR3 loop spans 14 amino acids. Germline V gene lookup returns CDR1 SGHRS and CDR2 YFSETQ. The CDR3 DNA follows: TGCGCCAGCAGCTGGACAGGGTTAGTCTACGAGCAGTACTTC. Residues: CASSWTGLVYEQYF.

This clone has more than one count but fewer than ten. This chain connects TRBV28 to TRBJ2-5; D is perhaps TRBD1 (5 bases). Trimming removed 5 bases at V and 7 bases at J, with 17 bases between. CDR1 MDHEN and CDR2 SYDVKM come from the germline V gene. CDR3 size: 14 residues. The CDR3 region is CASSPRRVGWTQYF. DNA for the CDR3: TGTGCCAGCAGTCCTCGCAGGGTTGGATGGACCCAGTACTTC.

V is TRBV28 and J is TRBJ1-1; D uncertain. Germline-derived CDR1 and CDR2 are MDHEN and SYDVKM. This CDR3 is built from 14 residues. The germline V and J ends were trimmed by 2 bases and 2 bases, with 9 bases remaining between them. CDR3 sequence reads: CASSLPDLNTEAFF. In DNA form, the CDR3 reads TGTGCCAGCAGTTTACCGGACTTAAACACTGAAGCTTTCTTT. Full variable domain (missing parts from reference TRBV28 and TRBJ1-1): DVKVTQSSRYLVKRTGEKVFLECVQDMDHENMFWYRQDPGLGLRLIYFSYDVKMKEKGDIPEGYSVSREKKERFSLILESASTNQTSMYLCASSLPDLNTEAFFGQGTRLTVV.

This rearrangement joins TRBV6-5 to TRBJ1-6; the match to TRBD1 covers 7 bases. CDR3 size: 14 residues. The germline V gene encodes CDR1 MNHEY and CDR2 SVGAGI. J was trimmed by 10 bases and V by 6 bases; bases with no gene match: 9. The CDR3 nucleotides are TGTGCCAGCAGCCGTGGACAGGCCGAGTCACCCCTCCACTTT. Translated, it gives CASSRGQAESPLHF.

This chain joins TRBV6-1 and TRBJ1-1; no firm D call. V shed 7 bases and J shed 5 bases, with 11 bases lying between them. Germline V gives CDR1 MNHNS, CDR2 SASEGT. The CDR3 is 12 residues long. Here the CDR3 DNA reads TGTGCCAGCAATCCGGGAGGAACTGAAGCTTTCTTT. As protein: CASNPGGTEAFF.

V and J are TRBV5-4 and TRBJ2-3; weak D call: TRBD2 (6 bases). The CDR3 consists of 18 residues. Trimming removed 10 bases from V and 0 bases from J, with 27 bases in between. From germline, CDR1 is SGHNT and CDR2 YYREEE (reference sequence). The CDR3 sequence: CAASRGRGGEPSTDTQYF. The CDR3 region has the DNA TGTGCCGCCAGCAGAGGTCGGGGCGGGGAACCTAGCACAGATACGCAGTATTTT. Full variable domain (rest looked up from reference TRBV5-4 and TRBJ2-3): ETGVTQSPTHLIKTRGQQVTLRCSSQSGHNTVSWYQQALGQGPQFIFQYYREEENGRGNFPPRFSGLQFPNYSSELNVNALELDDSALYLCAASRGRGGEPSTDTQYFGPGTRLTVL.

This chain joins TRBV7-9 and TRBJ2-3, with TRBD2 identical over 8 bases. CDR1 SEHNR and CDR2 FQNEAQ come from the germline V gene (reference sequence). This CDR3 has 15 residues. V lost 5 bases to trimming and J lost 6 bases; unmatched junction nucleotides: 10. The CDR3 bases are TGTGCCAGCAGCCAAACTAGCGGCTTTGGGGATACGCAGTATTTT. Encoded protein: CASSQTSGFGDTQYF.

This clone appeared a few times. V usage is TRBV9 and J usage is TRBJ2-7, with 9 bases fitting TRBD1. Trimming at V came to 3 bases and at J to 0 bases, leaving 7 bases not matched to a gene. The CDR3 sequence is 16 residues long. From germline, CDR1 is SGDLS and CDR2 YYNGEE. CDR3 in amino acids: CASSAAGTGISYEQYF. CDR3 coding DNA: TGTGCCAGCAGCGCTGCCGGGACAGGGATCTCCTACGAGCAGTACTTC.

The CDR3 here is CASSLQVSEQYF. The CDR3 DNA reads TGTGCCAGCAGCCTACAGGTCTCCGAGCAGTACTTC. This chain links TRBV6-1 with TRBJ2-7; a weak D match, TRBD1 (5 bases). The ends were cut back, 6 bases at V and 6 bases at J, with 12 bases in the middle. Per germline, CDR1 MNHNS and CDR2 SASEGT. The CDR3 runs 12 residues.

The chain couples TRBV6-4 to TRBJ2-1; D possibly corresponds to TRBD2 (5 bases). There are 15 residues in the CDR3. Trimming took 6 bases from V and 1 from J, leaving 13 bases between them. CDR1 and CDR2 from the germline V gene are MRHNA and SNTAGT. The CDR3 loop is CASSRELESYNEQFF. The CDR3 coding sequence is TGTGCCAGCAGCCGGGAACTAGAGTCCTACAATGAGCAGTTCTTC.

The rearrangement uses TRBV10-1 and TRBJ2-5; D gene unclear. This CDR3 region has 11 residues. Looked up from germline, CDR1 is WNHNN and CDR2 is SYGVQD (reference sequence). V was trimmed by 10 bases and J by 5 bases, leaving 11 bases between them. The CDR3 sequence is CAIPLEETQYF. The DNA of the CDR3 is TGCGCCATACCATTGGAGGAGACCCAGTACTTC.

This clone showed up just a few times. J is TRBJ1-5 and V is TRBV7-2; no clear D. The CDR3 runs 16 residues. The ends were cut back, 5 bases at V and 2 bases at J, with 16 bases in the middle. Germline CDR1 and CDR2: SGHTA and FQGNSA. CDR3 sequence: CASSRDTLSGNQPQHF. The DNA of the CDR3 is TGTGCCAGCAGCCGTGACACACTCTCGGGCAATCAGCCCCAGCATTTT.

Only a few counts were recorded for this clone. The chain employs TRBV19 and TRBJ2-5; tentative D call: TRBD2 (6 bases). Trimming removed 1 base from V and 5 bases from J, with 11 bases in between. The CDR3 covers 14 residues. Germline CDR1 is LNHDA and CDR2 is SQIVND (reference sequence). The CDR3 sequence: CASSIGIGRETQYF. DNA of the CDR3: TGTGCCAGTAGTATAGGGATAGGGAGGGAGACCCAGTACTTC.

This clone showed up just a few times. The same CDR3 arises from other DNA sequences in this sample as well. The chain uses TRBV30 and TRBJ2-2; no reliable D call. The CDR3 is 13 amino acids. CDR1 GTSNPN and CDR2 SVGIG come from the germline V gene (reference sequence). V was clipped by 2 bases and J by 1 base, with 5 bases between them. The CDR3 DNA is TGTGCCTGGAGTACCGGGAACACCGGGGAGCTGTTTTTT. Translated, it gives CAWSTGNTGELFF.

This clone turned up a few times. The V and J genes are TRBV2 and TRBJ2-3; D may be TRBD2 (6 bases). This CDR3 contains 12 residues. V was pared by 5 bases and J by 4 bases, with 7 bases between. The germline CDR1 and CDR2 sequences are SNHLY and FYNNEI. CDR3: CASSRDSDTQYF. CDR3 in DNA: TGTGCCAGCAGTAGGGACTCAGATACGCAGTATTTT.

This clone has just a few counts. V usage is TRBV28 and J usage is TRBJ2-7, with D maybe TRBD1 (6 bases). The germline gives CDR1 MDHEN, CDR2 SYDVKM. This CDR3 comprises 13 residues. The germline V and J ends were trimmed by 8 bases and 4 bases, with 15 bases remaining between them. The CDR3 sequence is CASRSQGWYEQYF. Here the CDR3 DNA reads TGTGCCAGCCGGTCACAGGGATGGTACGAGCAGTACTTC.